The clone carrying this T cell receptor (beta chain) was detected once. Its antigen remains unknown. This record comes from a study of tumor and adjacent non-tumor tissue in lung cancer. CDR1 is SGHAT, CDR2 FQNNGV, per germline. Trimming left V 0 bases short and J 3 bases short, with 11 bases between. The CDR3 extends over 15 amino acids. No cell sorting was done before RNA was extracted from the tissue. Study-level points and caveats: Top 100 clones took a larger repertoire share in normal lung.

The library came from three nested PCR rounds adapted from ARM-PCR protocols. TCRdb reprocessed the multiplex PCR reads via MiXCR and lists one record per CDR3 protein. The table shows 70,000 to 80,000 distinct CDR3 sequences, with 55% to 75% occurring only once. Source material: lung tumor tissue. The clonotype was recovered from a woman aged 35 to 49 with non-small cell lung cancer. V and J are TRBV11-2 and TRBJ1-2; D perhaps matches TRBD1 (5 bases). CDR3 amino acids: CASSLELVQDYGYTF. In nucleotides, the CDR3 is TGTGCCAGCAGCTTAGAGTTGGTACAGGACTATGGCTACACCTTC.